The next 31 T cell receptor beta chains were all read from a single sample in a study of OX40 agonist ivuxolimab in advanced cancers. The method was immunoSEQ multiplex PCR; TCRdb's version includes in-frame clones alone and lacks a portion of them. The data show roughly 40,000 clones, with 89% seen just once and approximately 15% held by the top ten. Sequencing was performed on CD4+ or CD8+ T cells sorted from blood, taken in a trial of the OX40 agonist ivuxolimab. These receptors all stem from an adult with an advanced solid tumor such as melanoma, head and neck, liver or kidney cancer.

V and J are TRBV7-9 and TRBJ2-7; D unclear. Germline V lookup: CDR1 SEHNR, CDR2 FQNEAQ (reference sequence). The CDR3 contains 14 residues. Trimming left V 2 bases short and J 4 bases short, with 12 bases between. In nucleotides, the CDR3 is TGTGCCAGCAGCTTAAGTCATGAAGGATACGAGCAGTACTTC. Amino acids: CASSLSHEGYEQYF.

The rearrangement uses TRBV15 and TRBJ2-1; D might be TRBD2 (7 bases). Germline V gives CDR1 LNHNV, CDR2 YYDKDF (reference sequence). CDR3 length equals 14 residues. Trimming stripped 3 bases from V and 9 bases from J, with 15 bases between. The DNA of the CDR3 is TGTGCCACCAGCAGCACCCTGGGAGGGGGTGAGCAGTTCTTC. Translated, it gives CATSSTLGGGEQFF.

The rearrangement joins TRBV19 to TRBJ1-5; tentative D call: TRBD1 (6 bases). The CDR3 covers 15 residues. The V end was cut by 0 bases, the J end by 5 bases, with 11 bases between. CDR1 and CDR2 from the germline V gene are LNHDA and SQIVND (reference sequence). CDR3: CASSIDTGTYQPQHF. The CDR3 DNA follows: TGTGCCAGTAGTATAGATACAGGGACTTATCAGCCCCAGCATTTT.

V is TRBV27 and J is TRBJ1-4; D call uncertain. Per germline, CDR1 MNHEY and CDR2 SMNVEV (reference sequence). The CDR3 has 15 amino acids. Deletions cut 5 bases from V and 5 bases from J, with 15 bases between. The CDR3 region has the DNA TGTGCCAGCAGTAACCTCGGGAGAGAGAATGAAAAACTGTTTTTT. Residues: CASSNLGRENEKLFF.

The V gene is TRBV4-2, the J gene TRBJ1-4; no clear D. Germline CDR1 and CDR2: LGHNA and YNFKEQ. Trimming took off 1 base at V and 8 bases at J, with 11 bases between the two ends. The CDR3 has 14 amino acids. The CDR3 here is CASSQGVEAEKLFF. Written as DNA, the CDR3 is TGTGCCAGCAGCCAAGGGGTGGAGGCAGAAAAACTGTTTTTT.

The chain recombines TRBV15 with TRBJ2-5, with a weak D call TRBD1 (5 bases). V lost 4 bases to trimming and J lost 3 bases, with 12 bases between them. This CDR3 comprises 14 residues. Germline-derived CDR1 and CDR2 are LNHNV and YYDKDF (reference sequence). The CDR3: CATSTALTEETQYF. The CDR3 DNA follows: TGTGCCACCAGCACGGCCTTGACAGAAGAGACCCAGTACTTC.

V usage is TRBV5-6 and J usage is TRBJ1-5; TRBD1 aligns across 8 bases. Germline lookup yields CDR1 SGHDT and CDR2 YYEEEE. The V and J ends lost 0 bases and 3 bases, in that order; junction bases with no gene match: 2. The CDR3 is 15 residues long. The CDR3 DNA follows: TGTGCCAGCAGCTTGGGCAGGGGGCCCAATCAGCCCCAGCATTTT. It translates to CASSLGRGPNQPQHF.

V is TRBV21-1 and J is TRBJ1-3; the table names TRBD1, a call not compared with the DNA. TRBV21-1 is a pseudogene segment. This CDR3 region has 17 residues. The CDR3 coding sequence is TGTGCCAGCAGCGATCACAGGGGGATTAGCTCTGGAAACACCATATATTTT. Its translation is CASSDHRGISSGNTIYF.

The chain links TRBV5-1 to TRBJ2-7; 9 bases agree with TRBD1. CDR3 length equals 14 residues. CDR1 and CDR2 from the germline V gene are SGHRS and YFSETQ. V shed 2 bases and J 2 bases; nucleotides not matched to a gene: 2. The chain's CDR3 is CASSLRTGAYEQYF. The CDR3 DNA reads as TGCGCCAGCAGCTTACGGACAGGGGCCTACGAGCAGTACTTC.

This chain joins TRBV19 and TRBJ1-1; D gene uncertain. Trimming removed 9 bases from V and 1 base from J, with 9 bases in between. CDR3 size: 12 residues. CDR1 is LNHDA, CDR2 SQIVND, per germline (reference sequence). CDR3 region: CASRLGNTEAFF. The CDR3 DNA follows: TGTGCCAGCCGGTTGGGGAACACTGAAGCTTTCTTT.

The chain combines TRBV5-1 with TRBJ1-1; no clear D. The V and J ends lost 2 bases and 4 bases respectively, with 18 bases between them. Germline V lookup: CDR1 SGHRS, CDR2 YFSETQ. The CDR3 runs 16 residues. The CDR3 protein is CASSLSAPGWSTEAFF. The CDR3 bases are TGCGCCAGCAGCTTATCAGCTCCTGGTTGGTCCACTGAAGCTTTCTTT. Full variable domain (outside the CDR3, taken from reference TRBV5-1 and TRBJ1-1): KAGVTQTPRYLIKTRGQQVTLSCSPISGHRSVSWYQQTPGQGLQFLFEYFSETQRNKGNFPGRFSGRQFSNSRSEMNVSTLELGDSALYLCASSLSAPGWSTEAFFGQGTRLTVV.

V is TRBV2 and J is TRBJ2-3; 9 bases fit TRBD2. Trimming at V came to 5 bases and at J to 2 bases, leaving 5 bases not matched to a gene. This CDR3 is built from 15 residues. Germline V gene data show CDR1 as SNHLY and CDR2 as FYNNEI. CDR3 amino acids: CASSQGTSSTDTQYF. The CDR3 nucleotides are TGTGCCAGCAGTCAAGGGACTAGCTCCACAGATACGCAGTATTTT.

The genes are TRBV5-1 and TRBJ2-7; 9 nucleotides align to TRBD1. J was trimmed by 4 bases and V by 4 bases; bases with no gene match: 12. Germline V lookup: CDR1 SGHRS, CDR2 YFSETQ. The CDR3 covers 16 residues. CDR3 in DNA: TGCGCCAGCAGCGTCGGCCGGGGGACAGGGAAGTACGAGCAGTACTTC. This translates into CASSVGRGTGKYEQYF.

V is TRBV11-2 and J is TRBJ2-7; D perhaps matches TRBD1 (5 bases). CDR1 and CDR2 (germline): SGHAT, FQNNGV. Trimming pared 1 base from V and 4 bases from J, leaving 8 bases between. The CDR3 sequence is 13 residues long. The CDR3 sequence: CASSLAGRYEQYF. CDR3 nucleotides: TGTGCCAGCAGCTTAGCAGGGCGATACGAGCAGTACTTC. Supplemented by reference TRBV11-2 and TRBJ2-7, the full variable domain reads EAGVAQSPRYKIIEKRQSVAFWCNPISGHATLYWYQQILGQGPKLLIQFQNNGVVDDSQLPKDRFSAERLKGVDSTLKIQPAKLEDSAVYLCASSLAGRYEQYFGPGTRLTVT.

The CDR3 coding sequence is TGTGCCAGCAGTTACTACACAGGGAATGGCTACACCTTC. This gives the protein CASSYYTGNGYTF. This rearrangement joins TRBV6-6 to TRBJ1-2; D is possibly TRBD1 (6 bases). This CDR3 has 13 amino acids. Trimming stripped 1 base from V and 6 bases from J, with 9 bases between. The germline V gene encodes CDR1 MNHNY and CDR2 SVGAGI (reference sequence).

This rearrangement joins TRBV2 to TRBJ2-1, with TRBD2 matching 9 bases. The germline V gene encodes CDR1 SNHLY and CDR2 FYNNEI. The CDR3 extends over 14 amino acids. With V trimmed by 10 bases and J by 7 bases, 11 bases remained unmatched. The CDR3 nucleotides are TGTGCCACCCTTCTCAGCGGGGGGTTGAATGAGCAGTTCTTC. Encoded protein: CATLLSGGLNEQFF.

The chain recombines TRBV6-1 with TRBJ2-3; a possible D gene is TRBD1 (6 bases). This CDR3 has 15 amino acids. V dropped 7 bases and J dropped 6 bases, with 20 bases sitting between them. Germline V gene data show CDR1 as MNHNS and CDR2 as SASEGT. The CDR3 DNA sequence: TGTGCCAGCAAGCTCCGGGACACCGAGGCGGATACGCAGTATTTT. Translating gives CASKLRDTEADTQYF.

The chain couples TRBV25-1 to TRBJ2-5, with 10 positions matching TRBD1. This CDR3 comprises 15 residues. V lost 4 bases, J lost 4 bases, and 6 bases stayed unmatched. CDR1 is MGHDK, CDR2 SYGVNS, per germline. CDR3 in DNA: TGTGCCAGCAGTGCTGGACAGGGGGTGTTAGAGACCCAGTACTTC. Residues: CASSAGQGVLETQYF.

The rearrangement uses TRBV5-1 and TRBJ2-1; TRBD2 might be the D (7 bases). V lost 3 bases and J lost 5, with 15 bases in between. Germline V gene lookup returns CDR1 SGHRS and CDR2 YFSETQ. This CDR3 comprises 15 residues. CDR3 nucleotide sequence: TGCGCCAGCAGCTGGAGGGAGGGGGGCAACAATGAGCAGTTCTTC. This codes for CASSWREGGNNEQFF.

The rearrangement joins TRBV28 to TRBJ2-1, with D perhaps assigned TRBD1 or TRBD2 (5 bases each). V dropped 5 bases and J dropped 2 bases, with 16 bases sitting between them. This CDR3 is built from 16 residues. CDR1 is MDHEN and CDR2 is SYDVKM in the germline V gene. The CDR3 sequence: CASSPGSGPTYNEQFF. DNA for the CDR3: TGTGCCAGCAGTCCCGGATCGGGACCGACCTACAATGAGCAGTTCTTC.

The V and J genes are TRBV7-9 and TRBJ2-5; 8 positions match TRBD1. This CDR3 spans 14 amino acids. CDR1 is SEHNR, CDR2 FQNEAQ, per germline (reference sequence). V was clipped by 0 bases and J by 4 bases; unmatched bases: 1. CDR3: CASSLAQGAETQYF. CDR3 DNA sequence: TGTGCCAGCAGCTTAGCCCAGGGGGCAGAGACCCAGTACTTC. Full variable domain (remainder filled in from reference TRBV7-9 and TRBJ2-5): DTGVSQNPRHKITKRGQNVTFRCDPISEHNRLYWYRQTLGQGPEFLTYFQNEAQLEKSRLLSDRFSAERPKGSFSTLEIQRTEQGDSAMYLCASSLAQGAETQYFGPGTRLLVL.

This clone was seen a handful of times. A far larger clone is off by one base, so a read error is likely. The chain employs TRBV4-2 and TRBJ2-3; D gene unclear. Germline V lookup: CDR1 LGHNA, CDR2 YNFKEQ. The CDR3 totals 16 residues. Trimming pared 0 bases from V and 6 bases from J, leaving 16 bases between. The CDR3 is CASSQESPPNSDTQYF. CDR3 nucleotide sequence: TGTGCCAGCAGCCAAGAGTCCCCTCCCAATTCCGATACGCAGTATTTT.

J is TRBJ2-1 and V is TRBV4-1; D tentatively fits TRBD1 or TRBD2 (5 bases each). V lost 7 bases, J lost 1 base, and 17 bases lay in between. The length of the CDR3 is 16 residues. Germline V gene lookup returns CDR1 MGHRA and CDR2 YSYEKL. In nucleotides, the CDR3 is TGCGCCAGCACCTCTCGATGGGGGAAGTCCTACAATGAGCAGTTCTTC. Amino acids: CASTSRWGKSYNEQFF.

V usage is TRBV7-9 and J usage is TRBJ1-1, with unresolved D. Per the germline V gene, CDR1 is SEHNR and CDR2 is FQNEAQ (reference sequence). V lost 5 bases to trimming and J lost 0 bases, with 7 bases between them. This CDR3 region has 13 residues. The CDR3 DNA reads as TGTGCCAGCAGCCTAATAGTGAACACTGAAGCTTTCTTT. As protein: CASSLIVNTEAFF.

The chain uses TRBV12-5 and TRBJ2-7; D remains ambiguous. Per the germline V gene, CDR1 is LGHNT and CDR2 is FRNRAP. The CDR3 consists of 15 residues. The ends were cut back, 0 bases at V and 3 bases at J, with 12 bases in the middle. In DNA form, the CDR3 reads TGTGCTAGTGGTTTGGTAGGTTCACCAGACTACGAGCAGTACTTC. Translation gives CASGLVGSPDYEQYF.

The rearrangement links TRBV5-1 to TRBJ2-1; no firm D call. V was pared by 4 bases and J by 5 bases, with 19 bases between. Germline V CDR1 and CDR2: SGHRS, YFSETQ. This CDR3 is 16 amino acids long. CDR3 nucleotide sequence: TGCGCCAGCAGCGTTAAGTGGGTAGGGATGGACAATGAGCAGTTCTTC. It translates to CASSVKWVGMDNEQFF.

This chain uses TRBV23-1 with TRBJ1-2; D might be TRBD1 (5 bases). TRBV23-1 is flagged as an ORF with uncertain function. The CDR3 runs to 13 residues. Trimming removed 0 bases from V and 8 bases from J, with 10 bases in between. CDR3 sequence (DNA): TGCGCCAGCAGTCAATCAGGGGATGGCGGCTACACCTTC. Its translation: CASSQSGDGGYTF.

V usage is TRBV10-3 and J usage is TRBJ1-1, with TRBD1 matching over 7 bases. V lost 10 bases and J lost 6; bases outside the gene matches: 5. Germline V gene sequence: CDR1 ENHRY, CDR2 SYGVKD. The CDR3 has 11 residues. The CDR3 region has the DNA TGTGCCACGCAGGGGGGAGCTGAAGCTTTCTTT. This encodes CATQGGAEAFF.

V and J are TRBV14 and TRBJ2-7, with no clear D. The CDR3 has 12 amino acids. V was shortened by 0 bases and J by 3 bases, with 3 bases between the two germline ends. CDR1 and CDR2 from the germline V gene are SGHDN and FVKESK. The CDR3 loop is CASSQEDYEQYF. The CDR3 nucleotides read TGTGCCAGCAGCCAAGAGGACTACGAGCAGTACTTC.

V is TRBV10-3 and J is TRBJ1-1; 7 bases agree with TRBD1. Germline lookup yields CDR1 ENHRY and CDR2 SYGVKD. V shed 6 bases and J 2 bases; nucleotides not matched to a gene: 12. The CDR3 covers 16 residues. This CDR3 reads CAIRWDSRGENTEAFF. DNA for the CDR3: TGTGCCATCAGATGGGACAGCAGGGGTGAAAACACTGAAGCTTTCTTT.

The chain links TRBV29-1 to TRBJ2-5, with 7 bases identical to TRBD1. Germline CDR1 reads SQVTM; CDR2 reads ANQGSEA. V lost 5 bases to trimming and J lost 2 bases; unmatched junction nucleotides: 2. The CDR3 loop spans 12 amino acids. Written as DNA, the CDR3 is TGCAGCGTTAGACAGGGACAAGAGACCCAGTACTTC. Its translation is CSVRQGQETQYF. The complete variable domain, with remaining parts taken from reference TRBV29-1 and TRBJ2-5, reads SAVISQKPSRDICQRGTSLTIQCQVDSQVTMMFWYRQQPGQSLTLIATANQGSEATYESGFVIDKFPISRPNLTFSTLTVSNMSPEDSSIYLCSVRQGQETQYFGPGTRLLVL.